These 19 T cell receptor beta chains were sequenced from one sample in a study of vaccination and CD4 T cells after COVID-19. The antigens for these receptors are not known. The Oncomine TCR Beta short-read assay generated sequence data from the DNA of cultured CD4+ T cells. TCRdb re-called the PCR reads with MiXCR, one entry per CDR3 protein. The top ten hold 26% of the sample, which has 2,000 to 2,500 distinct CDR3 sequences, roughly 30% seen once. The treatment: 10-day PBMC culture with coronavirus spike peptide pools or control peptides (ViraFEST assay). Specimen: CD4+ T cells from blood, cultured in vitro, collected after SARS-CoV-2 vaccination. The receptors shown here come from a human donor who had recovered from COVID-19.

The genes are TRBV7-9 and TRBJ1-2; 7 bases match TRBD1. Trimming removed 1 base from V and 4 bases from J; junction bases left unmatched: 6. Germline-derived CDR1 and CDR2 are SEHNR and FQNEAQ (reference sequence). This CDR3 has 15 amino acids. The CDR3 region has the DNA TGTGCCAGCAGCTTAGGGGCTGGACAGGCCTATGGCTACACCTTC. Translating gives CASSLGAGQAYGYTF.

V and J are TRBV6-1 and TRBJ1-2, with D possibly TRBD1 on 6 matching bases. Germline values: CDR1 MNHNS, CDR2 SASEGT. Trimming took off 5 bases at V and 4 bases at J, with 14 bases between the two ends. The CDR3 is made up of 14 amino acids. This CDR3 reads CASSKSGGVYGYTF. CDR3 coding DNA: TGTGCCAGCAGTAAGAGTGGGGGCGTCTATGGCTACACCTTC.

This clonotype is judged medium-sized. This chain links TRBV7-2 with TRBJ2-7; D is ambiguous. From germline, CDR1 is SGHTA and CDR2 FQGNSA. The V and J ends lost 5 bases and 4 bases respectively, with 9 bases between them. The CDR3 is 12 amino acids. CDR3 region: CASSRSLYEQYF. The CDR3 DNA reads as TGTGCCAGCAGCCGAAGTCTGTACGAGCAGTACTTC.

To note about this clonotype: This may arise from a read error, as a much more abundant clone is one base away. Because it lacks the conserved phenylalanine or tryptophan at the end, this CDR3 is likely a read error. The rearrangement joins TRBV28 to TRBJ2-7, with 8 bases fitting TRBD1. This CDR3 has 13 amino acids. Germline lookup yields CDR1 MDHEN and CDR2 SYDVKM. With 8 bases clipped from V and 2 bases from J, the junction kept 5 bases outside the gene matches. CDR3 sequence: CASRDRPAYEQYL. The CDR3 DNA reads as TGTGCCAGCCGGGACAGGCCAGCCTACGAGCAGTACCTC.

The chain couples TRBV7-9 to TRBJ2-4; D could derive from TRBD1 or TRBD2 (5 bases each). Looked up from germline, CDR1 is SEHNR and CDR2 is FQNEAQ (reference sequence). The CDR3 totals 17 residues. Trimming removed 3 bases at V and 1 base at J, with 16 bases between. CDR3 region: CASSFSGFGGAKNIQYF. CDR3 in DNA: TGTGCCAGCAGCTTTTCAGGTTTTGGGGGTGCCAAAAACATTCAGTACTTC.

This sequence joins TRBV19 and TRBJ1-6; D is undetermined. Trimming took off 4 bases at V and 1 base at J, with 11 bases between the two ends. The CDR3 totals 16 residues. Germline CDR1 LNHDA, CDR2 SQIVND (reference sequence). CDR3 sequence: CASSRREASYNSPLHF. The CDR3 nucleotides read TGTGCCAGTAGTAGGAGGGAAGCGTCCTATAATTCACCCCTCCACTTT.

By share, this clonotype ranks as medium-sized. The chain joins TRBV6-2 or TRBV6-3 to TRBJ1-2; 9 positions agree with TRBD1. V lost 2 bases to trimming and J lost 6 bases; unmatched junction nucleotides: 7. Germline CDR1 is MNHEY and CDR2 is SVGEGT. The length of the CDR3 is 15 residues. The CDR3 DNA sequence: TGTGCCAGCAGTTACCGAGGACAGGGGCTCAATGGCTACACCTTC. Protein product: CASSYRGQGLNGYTF.

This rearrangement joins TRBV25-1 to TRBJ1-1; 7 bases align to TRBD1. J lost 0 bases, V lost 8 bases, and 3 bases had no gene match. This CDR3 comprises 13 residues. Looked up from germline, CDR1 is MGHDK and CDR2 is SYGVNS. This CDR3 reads CASVQGLNTEAFF. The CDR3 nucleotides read TGTGCCAGCGTACAGGGGCTGAACACTGAAGCTTTCTTT.

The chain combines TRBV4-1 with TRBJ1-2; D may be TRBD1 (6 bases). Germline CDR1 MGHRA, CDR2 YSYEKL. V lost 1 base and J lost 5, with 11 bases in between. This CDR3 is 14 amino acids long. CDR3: CASSQVGDTYGYTF. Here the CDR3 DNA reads TGCGCCAGCAGCCAAGTTGGGGACACGTATGGCTACACCTTC.

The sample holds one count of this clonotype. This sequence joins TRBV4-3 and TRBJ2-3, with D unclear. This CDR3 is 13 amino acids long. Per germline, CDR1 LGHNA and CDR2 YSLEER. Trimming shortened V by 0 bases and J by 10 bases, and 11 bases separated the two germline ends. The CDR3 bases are TGCGCCAGCAGCCAAGAAGGGTGGGAAGCGCAGTATTTT. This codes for CASSQEGWEAQYF.

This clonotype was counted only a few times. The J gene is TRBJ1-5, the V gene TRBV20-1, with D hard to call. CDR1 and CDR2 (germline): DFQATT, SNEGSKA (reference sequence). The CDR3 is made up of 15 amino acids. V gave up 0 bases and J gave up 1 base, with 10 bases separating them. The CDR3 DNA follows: TGCAGTGCTAGAGATCCGGGCCTAAGCAATCAGCCCCAGCATTTT. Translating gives CSARDPGLSNQPQHF.

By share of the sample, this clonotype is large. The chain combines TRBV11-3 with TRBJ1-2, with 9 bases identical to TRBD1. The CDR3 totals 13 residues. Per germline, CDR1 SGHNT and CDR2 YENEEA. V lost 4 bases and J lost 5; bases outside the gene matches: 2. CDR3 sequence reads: CASSSGQGYGYTF. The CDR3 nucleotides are TGTGCCAGCAGCTCGGGACAGGGATATGGCTACACCTTC.

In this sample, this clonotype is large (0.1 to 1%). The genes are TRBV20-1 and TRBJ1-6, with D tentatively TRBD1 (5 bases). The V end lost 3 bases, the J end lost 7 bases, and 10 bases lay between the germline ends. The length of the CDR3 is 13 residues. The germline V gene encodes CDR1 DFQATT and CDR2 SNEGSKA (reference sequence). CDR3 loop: CSARPQVNSPLHF. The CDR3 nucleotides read TGCAGTGCTAGGCCACAGGTGAATTCACCCCTCCACTTT.

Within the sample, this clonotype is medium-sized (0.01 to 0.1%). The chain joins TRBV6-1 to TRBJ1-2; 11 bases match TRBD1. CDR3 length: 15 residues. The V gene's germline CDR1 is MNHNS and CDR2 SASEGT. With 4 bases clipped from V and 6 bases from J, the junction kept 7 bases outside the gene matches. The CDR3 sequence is CASSGTGGAINGYTF. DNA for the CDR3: TGTGCCAGCAGTGGGACAGGGGGCGCGATTAATGGCTACACCTTC.

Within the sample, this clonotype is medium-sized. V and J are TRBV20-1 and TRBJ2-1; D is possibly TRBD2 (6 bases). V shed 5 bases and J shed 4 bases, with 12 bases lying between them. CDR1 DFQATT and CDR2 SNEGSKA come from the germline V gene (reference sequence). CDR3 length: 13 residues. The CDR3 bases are TGCAGTGCTCCCCCGGCGGGGTACAATGAGCAGTTCTTC. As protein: CSAPPAGYNEQFF.

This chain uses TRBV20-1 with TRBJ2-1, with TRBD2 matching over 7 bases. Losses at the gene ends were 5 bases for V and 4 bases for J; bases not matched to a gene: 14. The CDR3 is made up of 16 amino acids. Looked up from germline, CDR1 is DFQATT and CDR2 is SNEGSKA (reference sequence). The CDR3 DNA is TGCAGTGCTGGCGGGGTAGCGGCTAGCGGTTACAATGAGCAGTTCTTC. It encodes CSAGGVAASGYNEQFF.

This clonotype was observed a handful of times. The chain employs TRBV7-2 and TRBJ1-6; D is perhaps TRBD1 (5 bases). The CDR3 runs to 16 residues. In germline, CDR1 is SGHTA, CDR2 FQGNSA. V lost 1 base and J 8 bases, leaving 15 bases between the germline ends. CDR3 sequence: CASSLGSSGAYSPLHF. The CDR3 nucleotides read TGTGCCAGCAGCTTAGGGAGCAGCGGGGCTTATTCACCCCTCCACTTT.

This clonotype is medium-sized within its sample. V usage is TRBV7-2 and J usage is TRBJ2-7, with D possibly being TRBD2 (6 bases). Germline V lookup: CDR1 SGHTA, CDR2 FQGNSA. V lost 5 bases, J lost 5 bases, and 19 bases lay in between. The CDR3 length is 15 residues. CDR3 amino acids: CASSARSGLRDEQYF. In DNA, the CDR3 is TGTGCCAGCAGCGCTAGATCGGGACTCAGGGACGAGCAGTACTTC.

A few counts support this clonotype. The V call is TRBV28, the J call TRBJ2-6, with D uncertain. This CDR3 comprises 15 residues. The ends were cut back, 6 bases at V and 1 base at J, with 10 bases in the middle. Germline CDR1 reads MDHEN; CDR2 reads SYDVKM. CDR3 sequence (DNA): TGTGCCAGCAGGCTGATGAGGTCTGGGGCCAACGTCCTGACTTTC. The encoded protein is CASRLMRSGANVLTF.